These 10 T cell receptor beta chains were sequenced from one sample in a study of T-cell reconstitution after alpha-beta-depleted transplantation in children listed by TCRdb under 2016. The library was built by means of PCR. Instrument on record: Illumina HiSeq 2500. TCR libraries were prepared with molecular barcoding, using unique molecular identifiers to normalize TCRbeta repertoire quantification. TCRdb reprocessed the public reads (quality trimming at Q25 with fastp, clone calling with MiXCR) and kept in-frame beta chains. Identical CDR3 proteins give one entry, which carries the most common genes and DNA. In all, the sample holds 360,000 or so distinct CDR3 sequences, and around 21% of those were seen once. The ten biggest clones cover 3.5% to 4% of the sample. The sequences come from PBMCs from the stem cell graft donor, collected from the stem cell graft. These receptors originate from a human donor who donated a stem cell graft to a child with acute myeloid leukemia.

The chain has TRBV20-1 and TRBJ2-5; either TRBD1 or TRBD2 may fit D (5 bases each). The germline V gene has CDR1 DFQATT and CDR2 SNEGSKA (reference sequence). V lost 4 bases and J lost 5, with 20 bases in between. The CDR3 has 15 residues. DNA for the CDR3: TGCAGTGCTACACCCGGGGACCGGGTGTCGGAGACCCAGTACTTC. Translating it yields CSATPGDRVSETQYF.

This clonotype has a count of ten or more. The chain combines TRBV29-1 with TRBJ1-2, with 7 bases that match TRBD1. J gave up 4 bases and V 6 bases, and 11 bases lay outside the gene matches. The CDR3 sequence is 14 residues long. CDR1 is SQVTM and CDR2 is ANQGSEA in the germline V gene. CDR3 in amino acids: CSVTYRGFGYGYTF. As DNA, the CDR3 is TGCAGCGTCACTTACAGGGGTTTCGGCTATGGCTACACCTTC.

This chain uses TRBV2 with TRBJ2-1; D is ambiguous. The CDR3 totals 16 residues. V shed 2 bases and J shed 5 bases, with 16 bases lying between them. CDR1 is SNHLY and CDR2 is FYNNEI in the germline V gene. The CDR3 nucleotides are TGTGCCAGCAGTGAAATTTGGCGGTGGACCCACAATGAGCAGTTCTTC. Its protein product is CASSEIWRWTHNEQFF.

This clonotype was recorded a few times. The chain carries TRBV2 and TRBJ2-7, with 12 bases that match TRBD1. Germline lookup yields CDR1 SNHLY and CDR2 FYNNEI. V trimming: 2 bases; J trimming: 5 bases; junction bases outside the gene matches: 13. There are 18 residues in the CDR3. The CDR3 loop is CASSEILLAGTGGDEQYF. The CDR3 nucleotides are TGTGCCAGCAGTGAAATCCTTTTGGCCGGGACAGGGGGCGACGAGCAGTACTTC.

The chain uses TRBV12-3 or TRBV12-4 and TRBJ1-5, with 11 bases that match TRBD1. With 3 bases clipped from V and 6 bases from J, the junction kept 4 bases outside the gene matches. The CDR3 contains 15 residues. This chain's CDR3 is CASSFGQGASQPQHF. Written as DNA, the CDR3 is TGTGCCAGCAGTTTTGGACAGGGGGCGAGTCAGCCCCAGCATTTT.

This clonotype was seen at least ten times. The chain couples TRBV4-3 to TRBJ2-7; D gene ambiguous. Germline lookup yields CDR1 LGHNA and CDR2 YSLEER. The CDR3 extends over 13 amino acids. The V gene lost 0 bases and the J gene lost 4 bases, with 7 bases spanning the gap. The CDR3 protein is CASSQDFGYEQYF. CDR3 coding DNA: TGCGCCAGCAGCCAAGATTTTGGGTACGAGCAGTACTTC.

A few counts support this clonotype. V usage is TRBV29-1 and J usage is TRBJ2-5, with 12 bases matching TRBD1. CDR3 length equals 15 residues. V shed 1 base and J 6 bases; nucleotides not matched to a gene: 6. From germline, CDR1 is SQVTM and CDR2 ANQGSEA. CDR3 sequence (DNA): TGCAGCGTTGAAGGCGGGACAGGGGGCCGGCAGACCCAGTACTTC. Translating it yields CSVEGGTGGRQTQYF.

This clonotype came up a few times. The chain combines TRBV7-2 with TRBJ2-7, with 13 bases aligning to TRBD2. The germline V gene has CDR1 SGHTA and CDR2 FQGNSA. The J segment lost 2 bases and the V segment lost 5 bases, leaving 6 bases of the junction unmatched. CDR3 length equals 16 residues. CDR3 in DNA: TGTGCCAGCAGCCGGGGACTAGCGGGGAAAGCCTACGAGCAGTACTTC. Translation: CASSRGLAGKAYEQYF.

V gene TRBV7-2 combines with J gene TRBJ2-5; D gene uncertain. Per the germline V gene, CDR1 is SGHTA and CDR2 is FQGNSA. V was pared by 2 bases and J by 1 base, with 8 bases between. This CDR3 comprises 14 residues. The CDR3 bases are TGTGCCAGCAGCTTAAGGCTGAGCCAAGAGACCCAGTACTTC. Protein product: CASSLRLSQETQYF.

The CDR3 loop is CASREQPGQGLEKLFF. CDR3 DNA sequence: TGTGCCAGCAGAGAACAACCGGGACAGGGATTGGAAAAACTGTTTTTT. This chain connects TRBV6-1 to TRBJ1-4; TRBD1 aligns across 9 bases. The CDR3 totals 16 residues. Germline CDR1 is MNHNS and CDR2 is SASEGT. Germline trimming cut 6 bases from V and 8 bases from J; bases unmatched to any gene: 13.